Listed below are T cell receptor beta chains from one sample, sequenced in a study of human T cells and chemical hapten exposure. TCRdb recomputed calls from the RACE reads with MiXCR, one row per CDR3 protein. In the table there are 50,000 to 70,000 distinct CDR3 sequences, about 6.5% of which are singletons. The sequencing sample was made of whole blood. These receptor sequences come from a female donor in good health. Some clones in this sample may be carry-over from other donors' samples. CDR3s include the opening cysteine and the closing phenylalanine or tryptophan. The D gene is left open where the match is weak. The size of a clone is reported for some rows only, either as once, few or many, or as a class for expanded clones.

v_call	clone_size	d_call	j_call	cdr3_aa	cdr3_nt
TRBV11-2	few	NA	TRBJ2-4	CASSIPQGLKAKNIQYF	TGTGCCAGCAGCATCCCCCAGGGATTAAAAGCCAAAAACATTCAGTACTTC
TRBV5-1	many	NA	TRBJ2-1	CASSLDGEQFF	TGCGCCAGCAGCTTGGATGGTGAGCAGTTCTTC
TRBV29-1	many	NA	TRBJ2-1	CSVEGRENYNEQFF	TGCAGCGTTGAGGGGCGGGAAAACTACAATGAGCAGTTCTTC
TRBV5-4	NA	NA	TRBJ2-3	CASTSDQVPDTQYF	TGTGCCAGCACCTCAGACCAAGTCCCAGATACGCAGTATTTT
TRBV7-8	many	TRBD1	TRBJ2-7	CASSLGTGSDEQYF	TGTGCCAGCAGCTTAGGGACAGGGTCCGACGAGCAGTACTTC
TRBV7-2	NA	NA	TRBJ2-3	CASSFFLADTDTQYF	TGTGCCAGCAGCTTTTTCCTGGCAGACACAGATACGCAGTATTTT
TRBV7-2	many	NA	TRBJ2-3	CASSLGLGTDTQYF	TGTGCCAGCAGCTTAGGACTGGGGACGGATACGCAGTATTTT
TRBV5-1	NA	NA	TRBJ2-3	CASSFSSSTDTQYF	TGCGCCAGCAGCTTCTCCAGTAGCACAGATACGCAGTATTTT
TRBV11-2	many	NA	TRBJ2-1	CASSLSLRRYNEQFF	TGTGCCAGCAGCTTATCTCTACGAAGGTACAATGAGCAGTTCTTC
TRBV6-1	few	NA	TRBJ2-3	CASTLLEGDTDTQYF	TGTGCCAGCACCCTACTAGAGGGGGACACAGATACGCAGTATTTT
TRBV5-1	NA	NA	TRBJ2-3	CASSLDAGRTDTQYF	TGCGCCAGCAGCTTGGACGCAGGGCGAACAGATACGCAGTATTTT
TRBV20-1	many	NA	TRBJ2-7	CSAGEVVGGEQYF	TGCAGTGCTGGTGAGGTTGTTGGAGGCGAGCAGTACTTC
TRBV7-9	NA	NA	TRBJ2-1	CASSLRGGYSYNEQFF	TGTGCCAGCAGTCTTCGCGGAGGGTACTCCTACAATGAGCAGTTCTTC
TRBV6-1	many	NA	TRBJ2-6	CASSLNEDRGANVLTF	TGTGCCAGCAGTTTGAATGAGGACCGTGGGGCCAACGTCCTGACTTTC
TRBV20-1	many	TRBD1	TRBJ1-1	CSARTRPWTGENTEAFF	TGCAGTGCTAGGACTCGCCCTTGGACAGGGGAGAACACTGAAGCTTTCTTT
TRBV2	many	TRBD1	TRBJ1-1	CASRGGTGAFF	TGTGCCAGCAGGGGGGGGACAGGAGCTTTCTTT
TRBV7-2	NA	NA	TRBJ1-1	CASSLDGTTEAFF	TGTGCCAGCAGCTTAGATGGGACCACTGAAGCTTTCTTT
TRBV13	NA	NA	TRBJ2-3	CASSLDTTSTDTQYF	TGTGCCAGCAGCCTCGACACAACTAGCACAGATACGCAGTATTTT
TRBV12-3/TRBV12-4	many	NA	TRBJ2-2	CASRLSGGTGELFF	TGTGCCAGCCGATTGAGCGGAGGAACCGGGGAGCTGTTTTTT
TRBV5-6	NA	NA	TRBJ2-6	CASSSVPGGAGANVLTF	TGTGCCAGCAGCTCGGTACCAGGGGGGGCTGGGGCCAACGTCCTGACTTTC